These 11 T cell receptor beta chains were sequenced from one sample in a study of T-cell memory formation after mild COVID-19. TCRdb itself ran the 5' RACE reads through MiXCR, one entry per CDR3 protein. Here the sample spans some 40,000 distinct CDR3 sequences, 7.3% being singletons. Input material: PBMCs or a T cell subset sorted from them (not recorded which). The receptors originated from a young man who had mild COVID-19 (a few samples of this study predate the infection). Cell type and time point are not known.

This clonotype was picked up many times. This chain uses TRBV9 with TRBJ2-3, with 10 bases aligning to TRBD1. The ends lost 3 bases at V and 1 base at J; junction bases unmatched: 2. The CDR3 is 15 residues long. Germline V CDR1 and CDR2: SGDLS, YYNGEE. CDR3 loop: CASSDGTGGTDTQYF. For the CDR3, the DNA is TGTGCCAGCAGCGACGGGACAGGGGGCACAGATACGCAGTATTTT.

This clonotype occurred a few times. The V and J genes are TRBV20-1 and TRBJ1-5; 7 bases are a match to TRBD1. J gave up 7 bases and V 4 bases, and 4 bases lay outside the gene matches. The germline gives CDR1 DFQATT, CDR2 SNEGSKA (reference sequence). The CDR3 is 12 residues long. The CDR3 reads CSAKDRAQPQHF. The CDR3 DNA reads TGCAGTGCTAAAGACAGGGCGCAGCCCCAGCATTTT.

This clonotype was recorded a few times. The rearrangement links TRBV3-1 to TRBJ1-4; D gene unclear. CDR1 and CDR2 from the germline V gene are LGHDT and YNNKEL (reference sequence). The CDR3 is 11 amino acids. V dropped 4 bases and J dropped 11 bases, with 8 bases sitting between them. DNA for the CDR3: TGTGCCAGCAGCCCGGGTGGGAAACTGTTTTTT. Translation: CASSPGGKLFF.

This chain joins TRBV12-3 or TRBV12-4 and TRBJ2-1, with 9 bases that match TRBD1. This CDR3 contains 18 residues. The trim removed 6 bases at V and 4 bases at J, leaving 16 bases unmatched. CDR3 sequence (DNA): TGTGCCAGCAGATACTCCCGAACCGGGACAGGGCAATACAATGAGCAGTTCTTC. This translates into CASRYSRTGTGQYNEQFF.

V is TRBV6-2 or TRBV6-3 and J is TRBJ2-2; TRBD1 might be the D (6 bases). Germline assignment: CDR1 MNHEY and CDR2 SVGEGT. The V end lost 2 bases, the J end lost 0 bases, and 13 bases lay between the germline ends. The CDR3 consists of 17 residues. CDR3 bases: TGTGCCAGCAGTTACCCTACTTGGACAGCGAACACCGGGGAGCTGTTTTTT. Translated: CASSYPTWTANTGELFF.

The chain recombines TRBV15 with TRBJ2-3; TRBD2 agrees at 7 bases. Trimming took 0 bases from V and 0 from J; bases not matched to a gene: 3. Germline lookup yields CDR1 LNHNV and CDR2 YYDKDF (reference sequence). CDR3 length equals 16 residues. The CDR3 nucleotides are TGTGCCACCAGCAGAGATCGGGGGGAAAGCACAGATACGCAGTATTTT. This sequence encodes CATSRDRGESTDTQYF.

This clonotype was counted many times. The chain carries TRBV4-1 and TRBJ2-3, with D tentatively TRBD1 (6 bases). Trimming took off 5 bases at V and 5 bases at J, with 14 bases between the two ends. The CDR3 extends over 14 amino acids. Germline-derived CDR1 and CDR2 are MGHRA and YSYEKL. CDR3 sequence (DNA): TGCGCCAGCAGCTACTCGCAAGGGGGAGATACGCAGTATTTT. Translating gives CASSYSQGGDTQYF.

The chain couples TRBV11-2 to TRBJ2-7, with 7 nucleotides matching TRBD1. CDR3 length: 14 amino acids. The V gene end was trimmed by 3 bases and the J gene end by 2 bases; junction bases not matched to a gene: 4. CDR1 and CDR2 from the germline V gene are SGHAT and FQNNGV. DNA of the CDR3: TGTGCCAGCAGCTTTTTACAGGGGCCCTACGAGCAGTACTTC. Its translation is CASSFLQGPYEQYF.

This chain connects TRBV7-2 to TRBJ2-5, with 11 bases matching TRBD2. Germline-derived CDR1 and CDR2 are SGHTA and FQGNSA. The V and J ends lost 5 bases and 2 bases, in that order; junction bases with no gene match: 4. This CDR3 is 15 amino acids long. CDR3 loop: CASSATSGGQETQYF. The CDR3 coding sequence is TGTGCCAGCAGCGCAACTAGCGGGGGACAAGAGACCCAGTACTTC. Based on the CDR3 plus reference TRBV7-2 and TRBJ2-5, the full variable domain is GAGVSQSPSNKVTEKGKDVELRCDPISGHTALYWYRQSLGQGLEFLIYFQGNSAPDKSGLPSDRFSAERTGGSVSTLTIQRTQQEDSAVYLCASSATSGGQETQYFGPGTRLLVL.

This clonotype was counted between two and nine times. Here the CDR3 DNA reads TGCGCCAGCAGCCAAGAGGGACAGCCTAGCACAGATACGCAGTATTTT. Translating gives CASSQEGQPSTDTQYF. The rearrangement uses TRBV4-1 and TRBJ2-3, with TRBD1 identical over 7 bases. The germline CDR1 and CDR2 sequences are MGHRA and YSYEKL. The CDR3 has 16 amino acids. V shed 0 bases and J 0 bases; nucleotides not matched to a gene: 3.

The rearrangement joins TRBV4-1 to TRBJ2-3; TRBD2 agrees at 10 bases. Germline-derived CDR1 and CDR2 are MGHRA and YSYEKL. The V and J ends lost 0 bases and 3 bases, in that order; junction bases with no gene match: 0. The CDR3 contains 15 residues. CDR3 protein: CASSQDSGGTDTQYF. In DNA, the CDR3 is TGCGCCAGCAGCCAAGATAGCGGGGGGACAGATACGCAGTATTTT.